This T cell receptor beta chain appears in the sequencing data of a study of identical twins. Trimming took 3 bases from V and 4 from J; bases not matched to a gene: 12. Germline V lookup: CDR1 MDHEN, CDR2 SYDVKM. This CDR3 is built from 18 residues. Study conclusions and caveats: Without tracking the same donors, conclusions rested on cross-sectional statistical analysis. Out-of-frame alpha sequences common to twins exhibited a surplus of low generation probability.

Donors uniformly comprised healthy Caucasians. A single record per CDR3 protein comes from TCRdb applying MiXCR to the 5' RACE reads. The sample contains about 300,000 distinct CDR3 sequences, over 9% of which appear only once. In this sample, this clonotype turned up many times. Its antigen remains unidentified. These data were also filed under a second study, of yellow fever vaccine responses in identical twins. As reported in that work: Reports say the vaccine T cell response in twins looked partly convergent and partly personalized.

This chain links TRBV28 with TRBJ2-1; 10 bases match TRBD2. The TCR was taken from a woman aged 18-29 years in good health. Source material: CD8+ T cells sorted from blood. CDR3 region: CASSLPTLPSGGYNEQFF. As DNA, the CDR3 is TGTGCCAGCAGTTTGCCGACCCTGCCTAGCGGGGGATACAATGAGCAGTTCTTC.